Shown below are 2 T cell receptor beta chains from a single sample sequenced in a study of blood T cell repertoires in COVID-19. Profiling relied on immunoSEQ multiplex PCR, and the TCRdb table lists in-frame clones only, not all of them. Seen here are about 93,000 clones, about nine tenths observed once, and the top ten hold roughly 1.5%. Sequencing was done on a sample of peripheral blood. The receptor source for this set is a human donor with active COVID-19. The donor label of this sample is uncertain.

V is TRBV4-2 and J is TRBJ1-5, with TRBD1 matching 8 bases. The V and J ends lost 3 bases and 4 bases, in that order; junction bases with no gene match: 2. Germline V gene sequence: CDR1 LGHNA, CDR2 YNFKEQ. The CDR3 totals 14 residues. The CDR3 nucleotides read TGTGCCAGCAGCCACGACAGGGGTAATCAGCCCCAGCATTTT. Its translation is CASSHDRGNQPQHF.

The chain couples TRBV6-6 to TRBJ2-3; the match to TRBD2 covers 14 bases. The CDR3 length is 17 residues. Trimming cost V 5 bases and J 2 bases; bases outside gene matches: 6. The germline gives CDR1 MNHNY, CDR2 SVGAGI (reference sequence). CDR3 protein: CASSLTSGGAFTDTQYF. CDR3 nucleotides: TGTGCCAGCAGTCTGACTAGCGGGGGGGCCTTCACAGATACGCAGTATTTT.